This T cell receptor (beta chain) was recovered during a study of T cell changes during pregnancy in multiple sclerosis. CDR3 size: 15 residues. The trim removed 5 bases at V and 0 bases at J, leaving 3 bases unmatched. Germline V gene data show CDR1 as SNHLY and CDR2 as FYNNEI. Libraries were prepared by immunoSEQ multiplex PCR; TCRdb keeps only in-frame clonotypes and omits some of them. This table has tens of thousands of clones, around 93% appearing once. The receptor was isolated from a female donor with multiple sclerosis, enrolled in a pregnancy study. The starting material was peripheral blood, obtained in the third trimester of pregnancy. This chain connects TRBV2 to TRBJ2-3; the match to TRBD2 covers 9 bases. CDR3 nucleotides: TGTGCCAGCAGTTCTAGCGGGGATAGCACAGATACGCAGTATTTT. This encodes CASSSSGDSTDTQYF.